These 15 T cell receptor beta chains originate from one sample sequenced in a study of T cells after yellow fever vaccination. TCRdb reanalysed the 5' RACE reads using MiXCR and keeps one entry per CDR3 protein. This sample carries 450,000 to 550,000 distinct CDR3 sequences, roughly 22% of them seen once, and the ten largest clones take around 17%. The sequenced sample was PBMCs, obtained about 21 days after the first yellow fever vaccination. Source of these receptors: a man between 18 and 35 years old who received the YFV17D yellow fever vaccine.

The sample holds one count of this clonotype. The V and J genes are TRBV11-2 and TRBJ2-5; D not certain. The CDR3 contains 14 residues. Trimming cost V 3 bases and J 4 bases, with 12 bases left between them. The germline V gene encodes CDR1 SGHAT and CDR2 FQNNGV. The CDR3, as DNA: TGTGCCAGCAGCTTGGCAACGACACGAGAGACCCAGTACTTC. As protein: CASSLATTRETQYF. The whole variable domain, filled in from reference TRBV11-2 and TRBJ2-5, reads EAGVAQSPRYKIIEKRQSVAFWCNPISGHATLYWYQQILGQGPKLLIQFQNNGVVDDSQLPKDRFSAERLKGVDSTLKIQPAKLEDSAVYLCASSLATTRETQYFGPGTRLLVL.

In this sample, this clonotype turned up a few times. The chain links TRBV5-1 to TRBJ2-7, with D possibly TRBD1 on 6 matching bases. Trimming shortened V by 4 bases and J by 3 bases, and 11 bases separated the two germline ends. This CDR3 spans 13 amino acids. CDR1 and CDR2 from the germline V gene are SGHRS and YFSETQ. Here the CDR3 reads CASSVDRYYEQYF. CDR3 nucleotides: TGCGCCAGCAGCGTTGACAGGTACTACGAGCAGTACTTC.

This rearrangement joins TRBV5-1 to TRBJ1-5; D uncertain. Germline CDR1 reads SGHRS; CDR2 reads YFSETQ. Trimming left V 4 bases short and J 4 bases short, with 9 bases between. The CDR3 loop spans 13 amino acids. The CDR3: CASSEGQNQPQHF. The DNA of the CDR3 is TGCGCCAGCAGCGAAGGGCAAAATCAGCCCCAGCATTTT.

This clonotype has a handful of counts. The chain has TRBV5-1 and TRBJ2-2; the D is unclear. Trimming pared 0 bases from V and 4 bases from J, leaving 10 bases between. The CDR3 extends over 15 amino acids. CDR1 and CDR2 from the germline V gene are SGHRS and YFSETQ. CDR3 loop: CASSLGGSFTGELFF. In DNA form, the CDR3 reads TGCGCCAGCAGCTTGGGTGGGTCCTTCACCGGGGAGCTGTTTTTT.

CDR3 region: CSAPTENYGYTF. The CDR3 DNA reads as TGCAGTGCACCTACAGAGAACTATGGCTACACCTTC. The chain joins TRBV20-1 to TRBJ1-2; D gene unclear. Between the trimmed V and J ends, which lost 6 bases and 2 bases, there was a span of 10 bases. The CDR3 is 12 amino acids. The germline gives CDR1 DFQATT, CDR2 SNEGSKA (reference sequence).

This clonotype was detected only a few times. The CDR3 is CASSPGGPSGELFF. DNA for the CDR3: TGCGCCAGCAGCCCGGGGGGGCCGTCCGGGGAGCTGTTTTTT. The chain is built from TRBV5-1 and TRBJ2-2; 8 positions match TRBD2. CDR1 and CDR2 from the germline V gene are SGHRS and YFSETQ. V lost 4 bases, J lost 6 bases, and 5 bases stayed unmatched. This CDR3 region has 14 residues.

This clonotype was seen a few times. This chain uses TRBV5-1 with TRBJ2-7, with D possibly matching TRBD1 (6 bases). CDR3 length: 17 amino acids. Trimming pared 4 bases from V and 4 bases from J, leaving 24 bases between. Germline CDR1 SGHRS, CDR2 YFSETQ. CDR3 DNA: TGCGCCAGCAGCGTGACTACTTCGACGGTACAGGGTTACGAGCAGTACTTC. It encodes CASSVTTSTVQGYEQYF.

The CDR3 bases are TGCGCCAGCAGCTGGGTCCGGGACATCGGCGGGGAGCTGTTTTTT. As protein: CASSWVRDIGGELFF. This rearrangement joins TRBV5-1 to TRBJ2-2, with a possible D match to TRBD1 (6 bases). This CDR3 region has 15 residues. Trimming took 3 bases from V and 7 from J, leaving 16 bases between them. CDR1 and CDR2 (germline): SGHRS, YFSETQ.

This clonotype was seen more than once but under ten times. The chain is built from TRBV5-1 and TRBJ2-5; 7 bases are shared with TRBD2. V dropped 1 base and J dropped 4; count of bases not matched to a gene: 4. This CDR3 has 14 residues. CDR1 and CDR2 from the germline V gene are SGHRS and YFSETQ. The CDR3 region has the DNA TGCGCCAGCAGCTTGTCTAGCGGACCAGAGACCCAGTACTTC. This translates into CASSLSSGPETQYF.

This clonotype has a handful of counts. This chain connects TRBV12-3 or TRBV12-4 to TRBJ1-2, with TRBD1 matching over 10 bases. The V gene end was trimmed by 5 bases and the J gene end by 4 bases; junction bases not matched to a gene: 7. This CDR3 comprises 15 residues. The CDR3 protein is CASSETGGAVYGYTF. CDR3 DNA sequence: TGTGCCAGCAGTGAGACAGGGGGCGCAGTCTATGGCTACACCTTC.

The J gene is TRBJ2-7, the V gene TRBV6-4; 11 bases agree with TRBD2. Germline V lookup: CDR1 MRHNA, CDR2 SNTAGT. The CDR3 runs 17 residues. V lost 0 bases and J lost 2; bases outside the gene matches: 6. The CDR3 DNA sequence: TGTGCCAGCAGTGACTCCCAACTAGCGGGGGAGGCCTACGAGCAGTACGTC. Translated: CASSDSQLAGEAYEQYV.

This clonotype has ten or more counts. V is TRBV21-1 and J is TRBJ2-3; the table's D gene call, TRBD2, was not cross checked with the DNA. TRBV21-1 is marked as a pseudogene. The CDR3 extends over 19 amino acids. This chain's CDR3 is CASSKERLAGGNSTDTQYF. DNA of the CDR3: TGTGCCAGCAGCAAAGAAAGACTAGCGGGGGGGAATAGCACAGATACGCAGTATTTT.

This clonotype turned up a few times. This chain connects TRBV20-1 to TRBJ2-1, with unresolved D. Germline loops: CDR1 DFQATT, CDR2 SNEGSKA (reference sequence). CDR3 length: 10 amino acids. Trimming pared 3 bases from V and 9 bases from J, leaving 6 bases between. The CDR3 sequence: CSARWSEQFF. CDR3 nucleotides: TGCAGTGCTAGGTGGAGTGAGCAGTTCTTC.

This clonotype was observed a few times. V is TRBV29-1 and J is TRBJ2-3; D gene uncertain. The germline CDR1 and CDR2 sequences are SQVTM and ANQGSEA. This CDR3 is 11 amino acids long. V dropped 7 bases and J dropped 0 bases, with 5 bases sitting between them. The CDR3 loop reads CSGTSTDTQYF. The DNA for the CDR3 is TGCAGCGGAACTAGCACAGATACGCAGTATTTT.

This clonotype was counted a few times. V usage is TRBV7-8 and J usage is TRBJ2-1; D may correspond to TRBD1 or TRBD2 (5 bases each). Germline lookup yields CDR1 SGHVS and CDR2 FQNEAQ. This CDR3 spans 14 amino acids. V lost 1 base and J 8 bases, leaving 12 bases between the germline ends. The CDR3 here is CASSLEGSGDEQFF. The CDR3 DNA is TGTGCCAGCAGCTTAGAGGGGAGTGGGGATGAGCAGTTCTTC.